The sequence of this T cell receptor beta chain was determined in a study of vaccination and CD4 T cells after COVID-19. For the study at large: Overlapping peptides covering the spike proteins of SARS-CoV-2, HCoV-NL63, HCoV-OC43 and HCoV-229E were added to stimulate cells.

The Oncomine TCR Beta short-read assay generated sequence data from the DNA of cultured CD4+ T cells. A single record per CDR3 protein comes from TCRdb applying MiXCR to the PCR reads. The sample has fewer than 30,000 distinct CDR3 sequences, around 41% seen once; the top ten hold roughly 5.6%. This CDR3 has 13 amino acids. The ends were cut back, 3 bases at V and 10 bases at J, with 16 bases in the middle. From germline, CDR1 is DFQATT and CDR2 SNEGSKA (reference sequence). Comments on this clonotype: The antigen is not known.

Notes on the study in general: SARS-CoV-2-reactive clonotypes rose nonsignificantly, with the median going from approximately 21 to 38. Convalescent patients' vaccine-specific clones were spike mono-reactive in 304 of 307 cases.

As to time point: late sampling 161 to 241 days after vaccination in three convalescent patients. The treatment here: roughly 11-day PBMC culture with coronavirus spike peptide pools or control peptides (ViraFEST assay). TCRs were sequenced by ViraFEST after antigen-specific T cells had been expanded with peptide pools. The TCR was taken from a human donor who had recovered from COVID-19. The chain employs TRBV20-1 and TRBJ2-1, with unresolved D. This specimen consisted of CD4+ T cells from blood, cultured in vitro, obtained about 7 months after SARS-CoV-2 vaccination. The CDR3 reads CSASGLLVGEQFF. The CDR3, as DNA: TGCAGTGCTAGCGGGCTATTAGTGGGGGAGCAGTTCTTC.